The clone carrying this T cell receptor beta chain was seen many times. The data stem from a study of T-cell reconstitution after alpha-beta-depleted transplantation in children. The CDR3 runs to 14 residues. Looked up from germline, CDR1 is MNHEY and CDR2 is SVGAGI. The trim removed 8 bases at V and 4 bases at J, leaving 10 bases unmatched. Researchers prepared the TCRbeta library using unique molecular identifiers, the study reports. One entry per CDR3 protein, called by TCRdb with MiXCR from the PCR reads. The sample has 90,000 to 100,000 distinct CDR3 sequences; 12% are singletons. This chain links TRBV6-5 with TRBJ1-1; TRBD1 aligns across 7 bases. Material: PBMCs from the stem cell graft donor, obtained from the stem cell graft. This clonotype originated in a human donor who donated a stem cell graft to a child with inherited bone marrow failure. The CDR3 reads CASCLRQGVTEAFF. CDR3 nucleotides: TGTGCCAGCTGCTTAAGACAGGGTGTCACTGAAGCTTTCTTT.